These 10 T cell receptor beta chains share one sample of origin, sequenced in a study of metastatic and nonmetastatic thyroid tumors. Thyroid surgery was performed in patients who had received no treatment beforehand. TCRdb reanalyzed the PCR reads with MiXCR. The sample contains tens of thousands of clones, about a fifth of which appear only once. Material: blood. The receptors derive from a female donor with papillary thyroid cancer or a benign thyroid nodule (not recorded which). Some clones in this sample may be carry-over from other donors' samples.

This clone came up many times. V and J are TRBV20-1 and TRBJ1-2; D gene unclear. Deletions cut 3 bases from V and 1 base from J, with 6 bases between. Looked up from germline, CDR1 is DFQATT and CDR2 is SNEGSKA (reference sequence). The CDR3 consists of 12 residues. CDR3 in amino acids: CSARTLNYGYTF. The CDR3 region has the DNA TGCAGTGCTAGGACCCTTAACTATGGCTACACCTTC.

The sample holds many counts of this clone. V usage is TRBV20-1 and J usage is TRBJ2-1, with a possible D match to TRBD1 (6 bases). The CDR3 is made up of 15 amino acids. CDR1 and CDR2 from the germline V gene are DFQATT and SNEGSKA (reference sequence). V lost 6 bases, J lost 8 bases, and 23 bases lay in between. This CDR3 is CSASSPRGHSYEQFF. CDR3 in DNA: TGCAGTGCCTCCTCCCCGAGGGGACACAGTTATGAGCAGTTCTTC.

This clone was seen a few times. The CDR3 here is CASGLVFIYEQYF. The CDR3 nucleotides are TGTGCTAGTGGTTTGGTGTTTATCTACGAGCAGTACTTC. The J gene is TRBJ2-7, the V gene TRBV12-5; D not certain. Germline CDR1 is LGHNT and CDR2 is FRNRAP. V lost 0 bases and J 3 bases, leaving 6 bases between the germline ends. The CDR3 is 13 residues long.

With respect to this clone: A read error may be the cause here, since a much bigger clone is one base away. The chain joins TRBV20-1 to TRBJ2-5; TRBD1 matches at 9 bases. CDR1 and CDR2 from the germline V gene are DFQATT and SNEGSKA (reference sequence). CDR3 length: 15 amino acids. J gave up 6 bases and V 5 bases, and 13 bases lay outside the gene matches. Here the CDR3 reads CSALGGQGVGQTQYF. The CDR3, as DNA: TGCAGTGCTTTGGGGGGACAGGGCGTCGGGCAGACCCAGTACTTC.

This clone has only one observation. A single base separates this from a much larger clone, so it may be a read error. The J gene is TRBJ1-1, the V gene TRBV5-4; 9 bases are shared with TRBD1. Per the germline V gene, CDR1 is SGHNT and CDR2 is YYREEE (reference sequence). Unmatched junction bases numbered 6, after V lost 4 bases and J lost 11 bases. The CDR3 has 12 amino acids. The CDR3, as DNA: TGTGCCAGCAGCGGGACAGGGACGGTGGCTTTCTTT. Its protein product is CASSGTGTVAFF.

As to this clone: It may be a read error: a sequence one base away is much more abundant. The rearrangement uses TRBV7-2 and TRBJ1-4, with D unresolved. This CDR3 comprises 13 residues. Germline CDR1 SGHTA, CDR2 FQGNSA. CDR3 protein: CDSSGGPNEKLFF. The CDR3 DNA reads TGTGACAGCTCTGGTGGTCCTAATGAAAAACTGTTTTTT. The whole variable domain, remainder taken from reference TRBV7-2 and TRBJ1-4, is GAGVSQSPSNKVTEKGKDVELRCDPISGHTALYWYRQSLGQGLEFLIYFQGNSAPDKSGLPSDRFSAERTGGSVSTLTIQRTQQEDSAVYLCDSSGGPNEKLFFGSGTQLSVL.

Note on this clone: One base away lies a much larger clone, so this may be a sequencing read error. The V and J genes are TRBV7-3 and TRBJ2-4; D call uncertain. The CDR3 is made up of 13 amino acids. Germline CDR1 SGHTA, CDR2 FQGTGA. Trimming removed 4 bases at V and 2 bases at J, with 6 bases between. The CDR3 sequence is CASSSWPKNIQYF. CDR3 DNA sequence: TGTGCCAGCAGCTCGTGGCCCAAAAACATTCAGTACTTC.

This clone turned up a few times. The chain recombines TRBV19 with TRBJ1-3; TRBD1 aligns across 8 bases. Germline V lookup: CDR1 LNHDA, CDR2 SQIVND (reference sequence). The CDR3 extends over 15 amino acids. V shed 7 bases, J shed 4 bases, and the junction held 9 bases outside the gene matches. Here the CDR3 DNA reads TGTGCCAGTATCCGTGACAGGGGTGTGGGAAACACCATATATTTT. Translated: CASIRDRGVGNTIYF.

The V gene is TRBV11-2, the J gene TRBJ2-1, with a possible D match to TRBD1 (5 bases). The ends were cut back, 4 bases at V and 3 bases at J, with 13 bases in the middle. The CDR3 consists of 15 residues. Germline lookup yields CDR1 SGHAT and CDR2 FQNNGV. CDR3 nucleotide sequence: TGTGCCAGCAGCTCGGACAACGCCTTCTACAATGAGCAGTTCTTC. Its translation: CASSSDNAFYNEQFF.

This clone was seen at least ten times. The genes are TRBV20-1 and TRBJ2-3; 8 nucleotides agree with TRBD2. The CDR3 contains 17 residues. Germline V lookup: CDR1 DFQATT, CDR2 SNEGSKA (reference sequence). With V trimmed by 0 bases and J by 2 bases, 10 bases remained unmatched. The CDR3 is CSAREGVAGWYTDTQYF. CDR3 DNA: TGCAGTGCTAGAGAAGGCGTAGCGGGGTGGTACACAGATACGCAGTATTTT.